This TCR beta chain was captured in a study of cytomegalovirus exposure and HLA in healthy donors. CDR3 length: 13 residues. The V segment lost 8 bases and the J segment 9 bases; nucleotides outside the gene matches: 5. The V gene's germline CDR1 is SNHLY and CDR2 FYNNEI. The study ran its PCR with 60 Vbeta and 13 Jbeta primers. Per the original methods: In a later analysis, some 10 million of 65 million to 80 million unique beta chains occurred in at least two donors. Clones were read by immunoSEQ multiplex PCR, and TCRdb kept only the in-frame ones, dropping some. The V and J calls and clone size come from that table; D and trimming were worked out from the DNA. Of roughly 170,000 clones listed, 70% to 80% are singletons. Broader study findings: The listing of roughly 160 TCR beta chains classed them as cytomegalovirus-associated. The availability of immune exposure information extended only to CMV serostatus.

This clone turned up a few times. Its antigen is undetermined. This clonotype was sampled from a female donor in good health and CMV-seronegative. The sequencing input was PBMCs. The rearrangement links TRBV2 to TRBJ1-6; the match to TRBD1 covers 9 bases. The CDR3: CASLGDRASPLHF. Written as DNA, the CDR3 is TGTGCCAGCCTCGGGGACAGGGCTTCACCCCTCCACTTT.